The sequence of this T cell receptor (beta chain) was determined in a study of blood T cell repertoires in COVID-19. The germline V gene has CDR1 DFQATT and CDR2 SNEGSKA (reference sequence). The CDR3 has 15 residues. V shed 3 bases and J shed 0 bases, with 14 bases lying between them. The table came from immunoSEQ multiplex PCR; TCRdb's copy has only in-frame clones and leaves some out. In the table there are 130,000 to 150,000 clones, 87% of which are singletons. Sequencing was done on a sample of peripheral blood. This rearrangement joins TRBV20-1 to TRBJ1-1, with D perhaps TRBD1 (6 bases). This TCR derives from a woman between 45 and 60 years old with acute or convalescent COVID-19. The CDR3 sequence is CSASTGTPMNTEAFF. As DNA, the CDR3 is TGCAGTGCTAGTACCGGGACACCGATGAACACTGAAGCTTTCTTT.